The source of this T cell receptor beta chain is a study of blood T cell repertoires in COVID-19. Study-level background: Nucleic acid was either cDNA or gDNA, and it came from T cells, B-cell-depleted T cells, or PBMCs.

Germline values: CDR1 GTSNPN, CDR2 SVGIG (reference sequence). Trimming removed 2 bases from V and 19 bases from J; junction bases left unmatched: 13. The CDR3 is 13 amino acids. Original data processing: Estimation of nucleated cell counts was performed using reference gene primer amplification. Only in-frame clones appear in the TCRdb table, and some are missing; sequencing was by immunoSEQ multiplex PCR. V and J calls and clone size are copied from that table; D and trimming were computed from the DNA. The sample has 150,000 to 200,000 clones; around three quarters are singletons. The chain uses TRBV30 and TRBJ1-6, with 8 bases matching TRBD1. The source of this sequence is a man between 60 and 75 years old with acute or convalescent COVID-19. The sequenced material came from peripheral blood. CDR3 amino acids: CAWSPNVAGTGHF. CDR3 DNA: TGTGCCTGGAGTCCCAACGTCGCCGGGACAGGTCACTTT.